The clone carrying this T cell receptor beta chain was found a few times. The germline V and J ends were trimmed by 0 bases and 0 bases, with 24 bases remaining between them. Germline V gives CDR1 DFQATT, CDR2 SNEGSKA (reference sequence). This CDR3 comprises 21 residues. This sample is drawn from a study of human T cells and chemical hapten exposure. About the study: Small pooled library volume differences chiefly drove per-sample TCR yield variation.

Time point specified: pre-sensitization, week 0. Treatment: therapeutic diphenylcyclopropenone sensitization with weekly scalp DPC. From whole blood left unfractionated, total RNA was extracted. TCRdb redid the calling of the RACE reads with MiXCR, one entry per CDR3 protein. This sample has over 50,000 distinct CDR3 sequences; 9.5% to 10% occur once, and the top ten carry roughly a tenth. This specimen was whole blood, taken in connection with sensitization to the hapten diphenylcyclopropenone (DPC). This sequence joins TRBV20-1 and TRBJ2-6; perhaps D is TRBD1 or TRBD2 (5 bases each). The receptor was derived from a woman in her 30s with alopecia areata. Some clones in this sample may be carry-over from other donors' samples. The CDR3 sequence is CSARDGGAELLAYSGANVLTF. The CDR3 nucleotides are TGCAGTGCTAGAGATGGGGGAGCGGAGTTACTTGCCTACTCTGGGGCCAACGTCCTGACTTTC.